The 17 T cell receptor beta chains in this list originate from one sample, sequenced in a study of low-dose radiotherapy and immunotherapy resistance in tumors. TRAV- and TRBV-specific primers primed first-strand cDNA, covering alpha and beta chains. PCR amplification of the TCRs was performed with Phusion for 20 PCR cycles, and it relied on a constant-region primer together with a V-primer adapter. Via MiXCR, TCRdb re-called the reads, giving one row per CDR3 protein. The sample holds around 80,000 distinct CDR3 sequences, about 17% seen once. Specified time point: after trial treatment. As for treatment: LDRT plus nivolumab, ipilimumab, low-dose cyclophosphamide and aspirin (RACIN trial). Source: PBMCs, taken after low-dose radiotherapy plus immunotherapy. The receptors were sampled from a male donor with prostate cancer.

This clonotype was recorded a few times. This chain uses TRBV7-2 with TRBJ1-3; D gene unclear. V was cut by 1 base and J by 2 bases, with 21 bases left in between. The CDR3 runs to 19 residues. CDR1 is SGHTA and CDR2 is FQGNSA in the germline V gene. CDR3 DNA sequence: TGTGCCAGCAGCTTAGGATCGGGCATGATCTTAACTACTGGAAACACCATATATTTT. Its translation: CASSLGSGMILTTGNTIYF.

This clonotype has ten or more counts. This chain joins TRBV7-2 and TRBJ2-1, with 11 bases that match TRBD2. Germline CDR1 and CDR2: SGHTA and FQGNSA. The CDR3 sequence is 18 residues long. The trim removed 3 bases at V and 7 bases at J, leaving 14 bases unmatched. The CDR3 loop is CASSLERFSGRALNEQFF. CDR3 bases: TGTGCCAGCAGCTTGGAGAGATTTAGCGGGAGGGCCTTGAATGAGCAGTTCTTC.

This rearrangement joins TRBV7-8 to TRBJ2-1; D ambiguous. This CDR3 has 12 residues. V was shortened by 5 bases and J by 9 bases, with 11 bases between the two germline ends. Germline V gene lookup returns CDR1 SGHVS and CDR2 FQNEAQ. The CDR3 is CASSASGVEQFF. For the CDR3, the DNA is TGTGCCAGCAGCGCTAGTGGAGTTGAGCAGTTCTTC.

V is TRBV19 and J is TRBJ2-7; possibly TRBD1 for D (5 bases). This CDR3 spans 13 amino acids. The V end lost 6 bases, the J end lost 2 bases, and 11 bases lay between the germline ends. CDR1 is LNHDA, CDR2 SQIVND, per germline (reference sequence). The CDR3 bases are TGTGCCAGTAGCCCGACAGCTACCTACGAGCAGTACTTC. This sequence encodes CASSPTATYEQYF.

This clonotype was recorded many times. The CDR3 DNA reads as TGTGCCAGCAGTTTCGAGCGGGAGGAGAATGAGCAGTTCTTC. Translating it yields CASSFEREENEQFF. V gene TRBV28 combines with J gene TRBJ2-1; 9 bases map to TRBD2. The CDR3 sequence is 14 residues long. The J segment lost 7 bases and the V segment lost 3 bases, leaving 4 bases of the junction unmatched. Per germline, CDR1 MDHEN and CDR2 SYDVKM.

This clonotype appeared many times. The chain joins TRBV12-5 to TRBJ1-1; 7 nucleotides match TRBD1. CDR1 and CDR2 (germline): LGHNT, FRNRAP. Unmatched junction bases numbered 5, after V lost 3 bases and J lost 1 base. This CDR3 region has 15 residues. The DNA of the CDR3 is TGTGCTAGTGGTTTACCCGGACAGGCGAACACTGAAGCTTTCTTT. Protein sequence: CASGLPGQANTEAFF.

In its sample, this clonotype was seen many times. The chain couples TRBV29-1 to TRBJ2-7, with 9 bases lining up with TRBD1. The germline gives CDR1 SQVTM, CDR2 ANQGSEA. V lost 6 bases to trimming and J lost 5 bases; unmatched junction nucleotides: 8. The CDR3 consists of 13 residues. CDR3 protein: CSVQTGGGDEQYF. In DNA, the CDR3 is TGCAGCGTCCAGACAGGGGGGGGAGACGAGCAGTACTTC.

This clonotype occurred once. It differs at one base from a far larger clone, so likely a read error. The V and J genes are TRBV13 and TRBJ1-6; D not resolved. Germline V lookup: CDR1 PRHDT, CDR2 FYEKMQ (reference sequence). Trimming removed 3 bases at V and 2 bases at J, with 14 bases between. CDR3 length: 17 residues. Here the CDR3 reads CASSFDDTGAYNSPLHF. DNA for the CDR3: TGTGCCAGCAGCTTTGACGACACGGGAGCCTATAATTCACCCCTCCACTTT. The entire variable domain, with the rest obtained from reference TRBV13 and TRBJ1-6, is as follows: AAGVIQSPRHLIKEKRETATLKCYPIPRHDTVYWYQQGPGQDPQFLISFYEKMQSDKGSIPDRFSAQQFSDYHSELNMSSLELGDSALYFCASSFDDTGAYNSPLHFGNGTRLTVT.

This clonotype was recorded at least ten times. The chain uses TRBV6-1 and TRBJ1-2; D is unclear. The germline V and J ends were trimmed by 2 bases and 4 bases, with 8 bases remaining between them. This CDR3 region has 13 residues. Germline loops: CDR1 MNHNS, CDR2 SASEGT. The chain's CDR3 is CASSETRIYGYTF. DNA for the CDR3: TGTGCCAGCAGTGAAACAAGGATCTATGGCTACACCTTC.

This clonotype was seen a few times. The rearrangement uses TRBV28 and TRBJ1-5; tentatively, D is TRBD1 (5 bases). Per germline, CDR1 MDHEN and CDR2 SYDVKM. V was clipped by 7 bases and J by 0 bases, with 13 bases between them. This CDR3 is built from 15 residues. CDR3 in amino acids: CASNPGTYSNQPQHF. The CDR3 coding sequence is TGTGCCAGCAACCCTGGGACCTATAGCAATCAGCCCCAGCATTTT.

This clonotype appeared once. The CDR3 DNA follows: TGTGCCAGCAGCACGACTAGCGGCAGTTACAATGAGCAGTTCTTC. It specifies CASSTTSGSYNEQFF. The rearrangement uses TRBV11-1 and TRBJ2-1; 9 positions agree with TRBD2. The CDR3 covers 15 residues. V lost 5 bases and J lost 4; bases outside the gene matches: 6. Per the germline V gene, CDR1 is SGHAT and CDR2 is FQDESV (reference sequence).

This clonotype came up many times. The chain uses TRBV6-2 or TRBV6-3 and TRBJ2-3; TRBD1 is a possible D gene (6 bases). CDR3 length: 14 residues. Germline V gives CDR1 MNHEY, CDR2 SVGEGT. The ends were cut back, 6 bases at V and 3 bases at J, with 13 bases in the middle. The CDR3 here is CASSRGVRTDTQYF. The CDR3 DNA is TGTGCCAGCAGCAGGGGTGTTCGGACAGATACGCAGTATTTT.

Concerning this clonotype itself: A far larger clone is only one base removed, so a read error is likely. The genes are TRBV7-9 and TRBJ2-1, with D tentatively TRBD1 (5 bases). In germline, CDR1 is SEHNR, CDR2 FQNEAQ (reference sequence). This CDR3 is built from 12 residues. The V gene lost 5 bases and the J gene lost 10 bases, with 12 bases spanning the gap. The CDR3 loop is CASSASRAEQFF. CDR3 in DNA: TGTGCCAGCAGCGCAAGCAGGGCCGAGCAGTTCTTC. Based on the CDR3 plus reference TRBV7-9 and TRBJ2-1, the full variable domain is DTGVSQNPRHKITKRGQNVTFRCDPISEHNRLYWYRQTLGQGPEFLTYFQNEAQLEKSRLLSDRFSAERPKGSFSTLEIQRTEQGDSAMYLCASSASRAEQFFGPGTRLTVL.

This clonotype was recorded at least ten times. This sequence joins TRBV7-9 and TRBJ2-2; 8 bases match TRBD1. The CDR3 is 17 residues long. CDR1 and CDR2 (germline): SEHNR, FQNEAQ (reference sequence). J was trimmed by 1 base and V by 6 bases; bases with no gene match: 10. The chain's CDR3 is CASSVLPGTGNTGELFF. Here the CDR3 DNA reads TGTGCCAGCAGTGTACTCCCCGGGACAGGGAACACCGGGGAGCTGTTTTTT.

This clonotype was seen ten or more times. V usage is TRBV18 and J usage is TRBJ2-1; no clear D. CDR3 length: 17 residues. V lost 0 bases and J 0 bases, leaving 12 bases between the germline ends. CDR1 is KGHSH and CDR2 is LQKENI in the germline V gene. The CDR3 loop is CASSPPNRLSSYNEQFF. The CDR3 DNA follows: TGTGCCAGCTCACCACCGAACAGATTAAGCTCCTACAATGAGCAGTTCTTC.

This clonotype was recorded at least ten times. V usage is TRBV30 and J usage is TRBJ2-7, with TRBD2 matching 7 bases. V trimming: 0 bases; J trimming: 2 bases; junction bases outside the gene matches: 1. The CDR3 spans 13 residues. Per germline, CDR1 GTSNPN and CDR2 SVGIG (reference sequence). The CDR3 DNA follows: TGTGCCTGGAGTGTACGGGGGGCCTACGAGCAGTACTTC. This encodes CAWSVRGAYEQYF.

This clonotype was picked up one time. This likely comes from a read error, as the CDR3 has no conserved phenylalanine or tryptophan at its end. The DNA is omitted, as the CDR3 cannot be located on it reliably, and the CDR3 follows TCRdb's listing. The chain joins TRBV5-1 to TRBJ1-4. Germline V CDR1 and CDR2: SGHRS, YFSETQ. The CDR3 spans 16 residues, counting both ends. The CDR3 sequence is CASSLADQSNEKLFFL.